This T cell receptor beta chain was sequenced during a study of shared clonotypes between healthy human individuals (dated by TCRdb to the early 2020s). Turning to the overall study: A couple of women and a few men aged 18 to 49 years were included in the cohort. For each donor, CD4 naive and CD4 memory were each run on three plates, CD8 naive on two plates, and CD8 memory on one plate. The study deeply sequenced blood TCR repertoires of roughly five healthy adults to estimate repertoire size and the extent of clonotype sharing between individuals. To increase sequencing depth and limit assay-specific biases, different laboratories used diverse techniques to prepare libraries and sequence TCR repertoires. Leukapheresis yielded between about 0.94 and 8.9 billion PBMCs per donor. Study-level results and caveats: Because the study included a small number of donors, the genetic and exposure-history diversity represented was limited. Estimated clonotype richness was generally larger for naive than for memory subsets. When four donors were compared, the shared fraction of clonotypes was about 5% for naive CD4, approximately 3.5% for naive CD8, 2% to 2.5% for memory CD4, and approximately 0.4% for memory CD8. Higher generation probabilities were observed for clonotypes shared by all four sorted-subset donors than for non-shared clonotypes. Pairwise subsampling indicated that sequencing depth was expected to affect the degree of clonotype sharing among donors. Sampling was restricted to blood, and TCR repertoires in tissue are likely to differ from TCR repertoires in blood. Incomplete sequencing was indicated by rarefaction of sorted-subset datasets, despite the large sequencing depth.

Healthy HIV-negative adults with no recently reported acute infections or vaccinations were included as donors. Only Caucasian adults living in Nashville, Tennessee, USA were represented among the donors. CD4+ T cells were enriched by magnetic negative selection; naive cells were then positively selected on CD45RA, and the negative fraction formed the memory subset. Blood was obtained by leukapheresis, after which PBMCs were separated by Ficoll-Histopaque density gradient centrifugation and cryopreserved in liquid nitrogen vapor phase. Purity and quantity of every magnetically sorted T cell population were checked by analytical flow cytometry. Genomic DNA was isolated from each sorted fraction and quantified by UV absorbance on a Nanodrop 2000c. In regard to this clone: It has no known antigen specificity. No base quality values were provided; no much bigger clone lies one nucleotide off.

Using the deep immunoSEQ assay, TCR CDR3 regions were amplified from genomic DNA by multiplex PCR. Extracted genomic DNA from each cell subset was spread evenly across all wells of several immunoSEQ 96-well plates, with each plate serving as a replicate. For sorted subsets, each replicate PCR was loaded with roughly 0.2 ug genomic DNA, equivalent to about 33,000 T cell genomes. Purified libraries were quantified with a Qubit 3.0 fluorometer, sized on a Bioanalyzer 2100, and re-quantified with the KAPA Library Quantification kit. Every immunoSEQ 96-well plate was sequenced on a dedicated single-read 150-cycle Illumina NextSeq 550 flow cell. As for how the authors treated the data: Because the immunoSEQ output held only junctional sequences and lacked quality scores, the filtering could not match the filtering applied to full-length reads. Sequences were annotated with PyIR, a Python wrapper for IgBLAST v1.9, using IMGT germline references to assign V/J genes and CDR3. Any read was removed if the V/J assignment was weak (E-value above 1e-6), the CDR3 was missing, or the read contained stop codons, out-of-frame junctions, or ambiguous translated residues. A V3J clonotype was defined by an identical inferred V gene, J gene, and CDR3 amino acid sequence. To compute the percentage overlap between repertoires, the number of shared unique clonotypes was divided by the size of the smaller repertoire. Repertoire richness was assessed with RTK rarefaction, the Chao1 estimator, and Recon v2.1 estimates of unobserved clonotypes. OLGA was used to compute generation probabilities for all TCRbeta clonotypes that the gDNA method yielded from a few donors. TCRdb stores this immuneACCESS table with in-frame sequences only. Part of the clones is absent; in the studies checked, under half of the shortfall reflects unresolved V genes, and no reason is known for the rest. V, J and clone size were drawn from that table, and D and trimming were deduced from the DNA. The sample profile shows about 600,000 clones; about 97% of them were found once. 0.045% to 0.06% of the sample goes to the ten largest clones.

The CDR3 runs 18 amino acids, cysteine and phenylalanine included. Solely the CDR3 DNA is kept, with 54 bases framed from the first base. The chain couples TRBV21-1 to TRBJ1-4. TRBV21-1 is a recognized pseudogene. The TCR originated in a woman in her 30s in good health. Sequences were obtained from naive CD4+ T cells sorted from blood. The cell subset or site label, as the study defines it: CD45RA+ positively selected. The sequenced DNA: TGTGCCAGCAGCAAAGTCCCGGGGGGTAGGGGGTATCGTGAAAAACTGTTTTTT. It specifies CASSKVPGGRGYREKLFF.